The 14 T cell receptor beta chains in this list originate from one sample, sequenced in a study of graft-versus-host responses after intestinal transplantation. TCRdb keeps only in-frame clones here, not all; method: immunoSEQ multiplex PCR. The table lists about 36,000 clones, approximately 94% of them singletons, with 0.22% in the top ten. These receptors have no identified antigens. The sequences come from unstimulated CD4+ T cells sorted from spleen or lymph node cells, collected before transplant. The origin of the receptors is a human donor who was the organ donor for an intestinal transplant.

The rearrangement links TRBV19 to TRBJ2-5, with D perhaps given as TRBD1 or TRBD2 (6 bases each). Trimming pared 6 bases from V and 5 bases from J, leaving 19 bases between. This CDR3 comprises 15 residues. Germline V CDR1 and CDR2: LNHDA, SQIVND (reference sequence). The CDR3 here is CASSPPRGQGETQYF. CDR3 nucleotide sequence: TGTGCCAGTAGCCCTCCCCGGGGGCAAGGGGAGACCCAGTACTTC.

The V and J genes are TRBV2 and TRBJ2-2, with TRBD1 matching 11 bases. The CDR3 runs 16 residues. The germline V gene encodes CDR1 SNHLY and CDR2 FYNNEI. The V and J ends lost 8 bases and 0 bases, in that order; junction bases with no gene match: 5. CDR3 amino acids: CASGQGATTNTGELFF. Here the CDR3 DNA reads TGTGCCAGCGGACAGGGGGCAACAACGAACACCGGGGAGCTGTTTTTT.

The genes are TRBV7-2 and TRBJ2-3, with 10 bases fitting TRBD2. CDR3 size: 16 residues. V lost 1 base to trimming and J lost 4 bases; unmatched junction nucleotides: 5. The germline gives CDR1 SGHTA, CDR2 FQGNSA. The CDR3 sequence is CASSLEASGGPDTQYF. For the CDR3, the DNA is TGTGCCAGCAGCTTAGAAGCTAGCGGGGGACCAGATACGCAGTATTTT.

V is TRBV6-1 and J is TRBJ1-2; D gene uncertain. The germline gives CDR1 MNHNS, CDR2 SASEGT. The CDR3 covers 13 residues. The V end was cut by 6 bases, the J end by 5 bases, with 13 bases between. The DNA for the CDR3 is TGTGCCAGCAGCGCCGGTTTGCTTTATGGCTACACCTTC. This translates into CASSAGLLYGYTF.

The chain uses TRBV10-1 and TRBJ1-6, with D perhaps matching TRBD1 (5 bases). Per germline, CDR1 WNHNN and CDR2 SYGVQD (reference sequence). V lost 4 bases, J lost 2 bases, and 27 bases lay in between. The CDR3 runs 21 residues. Here the CDR3 DNA reads TGCGCCAGCAGTGTAGTCCCTGTTCCGCTGGGGACTCAGGCCTATAATTCACCCCTCCACTTT. This codes for CASSVVPVPLGTQAYNSPLHF.

The V and J genes are TRBV29-1 and TRBJ2-5; D possibly corresponds to TRBD2 (6 bases). Germline loops: CDR1 SQVTM, CDR2 ANQGSEA. CDR3 length: 14 residues. V was trimmed by 2 bases and J by 4 bases, leaving 14 bases between them. The CDR3 loop is CSVEKLRDRETQYF. The CDR3 region has the DNA TGCAGCGTTGAAAAGTTGCGGGATCGAGAGACCCAGTACTTC.

The V call is TRBV5-1, the J call TRBJ2-5, with TRBD2 identical over 16 bases. The junction had 10 bases not matched to a gene; V was cut back by 3 bases and J by 2 bases. The CDR3 is made up of 19 amino acids. The V gene's germline CDR1 is SGHRS and CDR2 YFSETQ. CDR3 DNA: TGCGCCAGCAGCTCCCTCGGGACTAGCGGGGGGGGGCGGCAAGAGACCCAGTACTTC. Translating gives CASSSLGTSGGGRQETQYF.

The chain couples TRBV5-4 to TRBJ2-1; no reliable D call. The germline V gene encodes CDR1 SGHNT and CDR2 YYREEE (reference sequence). CDR3 size: 13 residues. Trimming left V 2 bases short and J 2 bases short, with 5 bases between. The CDR3 sequence is CASSFPPYNEQFF. CDR3 in DNA: TGTGCCAGCAGCTTTCCCCCCTACAATGAGCAGTTCTTC.

This clone was seen only once. This chain links TRBV27 with TRBJ2-1, with a tentative D call TRBD1 (5 bases). V was clipped by 5 bases and J by 4 bases, with 18 bases between them. The CDR3 sequence is 16 residues long. The germline V gene encodes CDR1 MNHEY and CDR2 SMNVEV (reference sequence). CDR3: CASSALFRVGYNEQFF. The CDR3 nucleotides are TGTGCCAGCAGTGCCCTATTCAGGGTAGGTTACAATGAGCAGTTCTTC.

The chain employs TRBV30 and TRBJ2-7, with D maybe TRBD2 (6 bases). Germline V lookup: CDR1 GTSNPN, CDR2 SVGIG (reference sequence). The CDR3 is 14 amino acids. Trimming cost V 3 bases and J 4 bases, with 16 bases left between them. The CDR3: CAWSVTGLSYEQYF. DNA for the CDR3: TGTGCCTGGAGCGTAACGGGACTCTCGTACGAGCAGTACTTC.

The chain recombines TRBV27 with TRBJ1-1; 10 nucleotides match TRBD1. This CDR3 is 17 amino acids long. Looked up from germline, CDR1 is MNHEY and CDR2 is SMNVEV (reference sequence). V trimming: 5 bases; J trimming: 4 bases; junction bases outside the gene matches: 13. CDR3 in DNA: TGTGCCAGCAGTCCCAGTCCCGGGACAGGGGCAGGCACTGAAGCTTTCTTT. Translating gives CASSPSPGTGAGTEAFF.

The J gene is TRBJ1-2, the V gene TRBV7-5; TRBD1 reflects the table's D call only, with no check against the DNA. TRBV7-5 is assigned pseudogene status. The CDR3 runs to 16 residues. CDR3 region: CARSPSRDRGYYGYTF. The DNA of the CDR3 is TGTGCCAGAAGCCCAAGCCGGGACAGGGGATACTATGGCTACACCTTC.

J is TRBJ2-1 and V is TRBV4-1; D not certain. V lost 0 bases and J lost 2, with 8 bases in between. This CDR3 spans 15 amino acids. From germline, CDR1 is MGHRA and CDR2 YSYEKL. For the CDR3, the DNA is TGCGCCAGCAGCCAAGAGGGGAAAACCTACAATGAGCAGTTCTTC. It translates to CASSQEGKTYNEQFF.

The V call is TRBV4-1, the J call TRBJ2-1; no firm D call. Germline CDR1 MGHRA, CDR2 YSYEKL. V lost 4 bases, J lost 7 bases, and 11 bases lay in between. The CDR3 runs to 13 residues. The chain's CDR3 is CASSRHPDNEQFF. CDR3 coding DNA: TGCGCCAGCAGCCGCCACCCCGATAATGAGCAGTTCTTC.